This T cell receptor (beta chain) originates from a study of cytomegalovirus exposure and HLA in healthy donors. In the study overall: The 95 to 150 validation repertoires, a later analysis reported, used the same platform as the approximately 670 first-cohort repertoires. Points from the study as a whole: Among the CMV-associated chains, a few were confirmed in vitro as specific for CMV antigens. A subsequent analysis found that TCR clusters from the first cohort also tended to co-occur in the 90 to 150 validation repertoires, with about 94% of cluster scores above 0. Cytomegalovirus-associated status was assigned to 150 or so TCR beta chains.

Assay used: immunoSEQ multiplex PCR; TCRdb lists only in-frame clones, some missing. Of about 74,000 clones listed, about 95% are singletons. Note on this clone: Its target is unknown.

Germline CDR1 DFQATT, CDR2 SNEGSKA (reference sequence). V was pared by 0 bases and J by 7 bases, with 6 bases between. This CDR3 is built from 11 residues. The sequence derives from a woman under 30 in good health and CMV-seropositive. Specimen: PBMCs. This sequence joins TRBV20-1 and TRBJ2-5; D is uncertain. The CDR3 reads CSARDRVTQYF. CDR3 DNA sequence: TGCAGTGCTAGAGATCGGGTGACCCAGTACTTC.